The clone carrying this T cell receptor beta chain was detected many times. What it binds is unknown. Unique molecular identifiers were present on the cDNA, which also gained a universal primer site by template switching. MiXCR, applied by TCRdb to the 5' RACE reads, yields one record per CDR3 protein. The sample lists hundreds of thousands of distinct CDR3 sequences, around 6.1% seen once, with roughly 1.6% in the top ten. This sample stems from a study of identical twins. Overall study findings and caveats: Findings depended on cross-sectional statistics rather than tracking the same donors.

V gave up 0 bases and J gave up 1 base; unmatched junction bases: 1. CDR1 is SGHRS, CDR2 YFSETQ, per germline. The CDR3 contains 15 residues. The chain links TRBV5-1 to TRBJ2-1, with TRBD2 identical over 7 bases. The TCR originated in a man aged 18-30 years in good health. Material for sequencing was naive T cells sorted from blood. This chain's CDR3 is CASSLDGRSYNEQFF. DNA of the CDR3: TGCGCCAGCAGCTTGGACGGGAGGTCCTACAATGAGCAGTTCTTC.